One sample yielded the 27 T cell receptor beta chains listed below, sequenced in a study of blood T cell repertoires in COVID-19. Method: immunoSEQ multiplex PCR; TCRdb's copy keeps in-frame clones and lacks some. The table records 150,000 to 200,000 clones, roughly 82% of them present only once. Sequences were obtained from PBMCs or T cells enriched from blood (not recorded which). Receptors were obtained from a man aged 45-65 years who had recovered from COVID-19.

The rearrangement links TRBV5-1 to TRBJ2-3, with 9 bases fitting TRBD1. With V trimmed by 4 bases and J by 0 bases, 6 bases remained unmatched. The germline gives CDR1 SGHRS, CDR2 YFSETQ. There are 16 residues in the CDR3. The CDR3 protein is CASSPGQGLSTDTQYF. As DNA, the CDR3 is TGCGCCAGCAGCCCCGGACAGGGGTTGAGCACAGATACGCAGTATTTT.

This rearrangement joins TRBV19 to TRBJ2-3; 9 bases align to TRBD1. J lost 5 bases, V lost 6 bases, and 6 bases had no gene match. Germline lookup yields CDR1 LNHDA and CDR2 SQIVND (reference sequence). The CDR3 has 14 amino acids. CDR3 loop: CASRQQGAGDTQYF. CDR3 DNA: TGTGCCAGTAGGCAACAGGGGGCGGGAGATACGCAGTATTTT.

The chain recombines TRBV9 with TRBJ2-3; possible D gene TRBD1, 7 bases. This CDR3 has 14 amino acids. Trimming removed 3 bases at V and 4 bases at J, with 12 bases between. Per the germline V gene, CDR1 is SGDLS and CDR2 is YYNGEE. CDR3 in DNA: TGTGCCAGCAGCGCCGGAGGGGGCCCAGATACGCAGTATTTT. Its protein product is CASSAGGGPDTQYF.

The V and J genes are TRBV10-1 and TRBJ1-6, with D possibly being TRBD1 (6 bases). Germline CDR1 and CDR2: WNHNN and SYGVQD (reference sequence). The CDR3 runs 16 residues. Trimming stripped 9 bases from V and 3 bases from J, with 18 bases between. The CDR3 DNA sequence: TGCGCCAGTGAAAGTCAGGGGAAGGGCTATAATTCACCCCTCCACTTT. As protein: CASESQGKGYNSPLHF.

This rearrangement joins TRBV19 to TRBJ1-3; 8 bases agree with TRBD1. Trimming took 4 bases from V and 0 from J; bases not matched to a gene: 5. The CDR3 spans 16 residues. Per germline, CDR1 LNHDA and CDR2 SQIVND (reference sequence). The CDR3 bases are TGTGCCAGTAGTAACCGGGACAGGAGCTCTGGAAACACCATATATTTT. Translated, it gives CASSNRDRSSGNTIYF.

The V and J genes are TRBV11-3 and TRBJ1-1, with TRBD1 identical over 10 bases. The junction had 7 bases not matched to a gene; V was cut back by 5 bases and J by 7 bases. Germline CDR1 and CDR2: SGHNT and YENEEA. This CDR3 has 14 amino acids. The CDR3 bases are TGTGCCAGCAGCCGAACCGGGACAGGGGATGAAGCTTTCTTT. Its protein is CASSRTGTGDEAFF.

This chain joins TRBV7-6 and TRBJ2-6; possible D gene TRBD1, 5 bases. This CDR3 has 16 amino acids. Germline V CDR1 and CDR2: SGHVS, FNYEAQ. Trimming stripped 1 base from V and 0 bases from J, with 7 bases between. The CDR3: CASSLEGNSGANVLTF. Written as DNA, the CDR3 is TGTGCCAGCAGCTTAGAGGGGAACTCTGGGGCCAACGTCCTGACTTTC.

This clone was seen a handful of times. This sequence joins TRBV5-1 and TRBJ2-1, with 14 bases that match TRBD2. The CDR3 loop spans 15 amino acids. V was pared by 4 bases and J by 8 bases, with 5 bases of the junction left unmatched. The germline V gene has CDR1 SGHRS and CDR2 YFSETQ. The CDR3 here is CASSPTSGGAHEQFF. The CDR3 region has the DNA TGCGCCAGCAGCCCGACTAGCGGGGGGGCCCATGAGCAGTTCTTC.

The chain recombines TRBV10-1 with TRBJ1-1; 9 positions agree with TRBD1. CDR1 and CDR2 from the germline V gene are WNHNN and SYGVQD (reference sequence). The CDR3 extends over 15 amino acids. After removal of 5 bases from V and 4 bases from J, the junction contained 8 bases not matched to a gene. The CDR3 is CASSHSRQGVTEAFF. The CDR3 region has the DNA TGCGCCAGCAGTCACTCTAGACAGGGGGTCACTGAAGCTTTCTTT.

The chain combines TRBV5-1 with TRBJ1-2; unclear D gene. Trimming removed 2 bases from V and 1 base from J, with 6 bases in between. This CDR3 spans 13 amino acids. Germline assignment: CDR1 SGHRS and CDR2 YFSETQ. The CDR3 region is CASSLEHNYGYTF. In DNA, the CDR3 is TGCGCCAGCAGCTTAGAACATAACTATGGCTACACCTTC.

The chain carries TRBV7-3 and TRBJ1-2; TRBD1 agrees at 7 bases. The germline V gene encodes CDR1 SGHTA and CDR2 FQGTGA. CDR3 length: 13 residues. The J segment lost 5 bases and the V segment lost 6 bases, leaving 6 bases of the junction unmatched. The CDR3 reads CASSPRQGYGYTF. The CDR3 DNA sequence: TGTGCCAGCAGTCCAAGACAGGGTTATGGCTACACCTTC. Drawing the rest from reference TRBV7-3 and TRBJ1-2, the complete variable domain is GAGVSQTPSNKVTEKGKYVELRCDPISGHTALYWYRQSLGQGPEFLIYFQGTGAADDSGLPNDRFFAVRPEGSVSTLKIQRTERGDSAVYLCASSPRQGYGYTFGSGTRLTVV.

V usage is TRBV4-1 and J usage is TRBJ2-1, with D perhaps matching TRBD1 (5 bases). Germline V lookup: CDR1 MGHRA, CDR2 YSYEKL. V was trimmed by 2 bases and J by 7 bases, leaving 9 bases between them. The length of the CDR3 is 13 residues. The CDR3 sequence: CASSQQGWNEQFF. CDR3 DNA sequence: TGCGCCAGCAGCCAACAGGGATGGAATGAGCAGTTCTTC.

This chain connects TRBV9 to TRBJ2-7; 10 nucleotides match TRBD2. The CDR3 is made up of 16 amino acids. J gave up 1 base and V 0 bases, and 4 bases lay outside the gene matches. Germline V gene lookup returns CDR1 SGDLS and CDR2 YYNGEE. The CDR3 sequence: CASSVDVAGGSYEQYF. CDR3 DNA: TGTGCCAGCAGCGTAGACGTAGCGGGGGGATCCTACGAGCAGTACTTC.

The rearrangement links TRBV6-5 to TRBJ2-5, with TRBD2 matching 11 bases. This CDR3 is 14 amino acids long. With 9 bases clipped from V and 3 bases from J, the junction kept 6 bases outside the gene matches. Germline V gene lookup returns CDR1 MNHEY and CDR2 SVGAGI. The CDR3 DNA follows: TGTGCCAGTAGACTAGCGGGGTTCGAAGAGACCCAGTACTTC. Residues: CASRLAGFEETQYF.

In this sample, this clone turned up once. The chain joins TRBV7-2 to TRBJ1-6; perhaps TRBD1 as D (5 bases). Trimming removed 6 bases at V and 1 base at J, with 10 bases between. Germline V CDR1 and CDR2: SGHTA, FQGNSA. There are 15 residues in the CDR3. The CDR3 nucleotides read TGTGCCAGCAGTTCCGCAGGGTCCTATAATTCACCCCTCCACTTT. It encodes CASSSAGSYNSPLHF. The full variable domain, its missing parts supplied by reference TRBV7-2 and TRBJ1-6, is GAGVSQSPSNKVTEKGKDVELRCDPISGHTALYWYRQSLGQGLEFLIYFQGNSAPDKSGLPSDRFSAERTGGSVSTLTIQRTQQEDSAVYLCASSSAGSYNSPLHFGNGTRLTVT.

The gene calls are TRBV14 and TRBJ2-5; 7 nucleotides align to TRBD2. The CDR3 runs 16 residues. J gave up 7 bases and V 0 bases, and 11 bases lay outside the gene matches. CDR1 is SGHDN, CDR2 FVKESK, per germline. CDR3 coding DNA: TGTGCCAGCAGCCAAGATCCGGGACTACCGAGACCGACCCAGTACTTC. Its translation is CASSQDPGLPRPTQYF.

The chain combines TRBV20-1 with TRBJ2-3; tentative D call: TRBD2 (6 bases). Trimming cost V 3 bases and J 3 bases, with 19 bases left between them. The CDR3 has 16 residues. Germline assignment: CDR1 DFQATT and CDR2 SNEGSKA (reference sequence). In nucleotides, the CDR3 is TGCAGTGCTAGTGCCTTGATGGTAGCGGCTACAGATACGCAGTATTTT. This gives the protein CSASALMVAATDTQYF.

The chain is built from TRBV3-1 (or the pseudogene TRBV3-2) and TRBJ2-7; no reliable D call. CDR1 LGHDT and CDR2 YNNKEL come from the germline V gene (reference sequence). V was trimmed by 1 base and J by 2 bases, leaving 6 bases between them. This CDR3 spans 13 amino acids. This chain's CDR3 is CASSQGWPYEQYF. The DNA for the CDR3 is TGTGCCAGCAGCCAAGGTTGGCCCTACGAGCAGTACTTC.

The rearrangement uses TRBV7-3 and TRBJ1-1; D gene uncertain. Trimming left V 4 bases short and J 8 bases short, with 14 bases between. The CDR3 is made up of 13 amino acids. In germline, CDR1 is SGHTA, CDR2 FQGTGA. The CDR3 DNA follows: TGTGCCAGCAGCTACGTGCACCGAGGAGAAGCTTTCTTT. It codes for CASSYVHRGEAFF.

Here the CDR3 reads CASSPDRNYGYTF. The CDR3 region has the DNA TGTGCCAGCAGCCCGGACAGAAACTATGGCTACACCTTC. The chain joins TRBV11-2 to TRBJ1-2; D perhaps matches TRBD1 (6 bases). The germline gives CDR1 SGHAT, CDR2 FQNNGV. The CDR3 is made up of 13 amino acids. Trimming took 5 bases from V and 2 from J, leaving 9 bases between them.

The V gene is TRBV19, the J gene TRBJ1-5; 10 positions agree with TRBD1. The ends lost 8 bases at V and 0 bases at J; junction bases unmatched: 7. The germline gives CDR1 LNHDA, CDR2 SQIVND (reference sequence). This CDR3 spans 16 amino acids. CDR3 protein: CASRDRGSLSNQPQHF. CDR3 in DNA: TGTGCCAGTCGGGACAGGGGATCCCTTAGCAATCAGCCCCAGCATTTT.

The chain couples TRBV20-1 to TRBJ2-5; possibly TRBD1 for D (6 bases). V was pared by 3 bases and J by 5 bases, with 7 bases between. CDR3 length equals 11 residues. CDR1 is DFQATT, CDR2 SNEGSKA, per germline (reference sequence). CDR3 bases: TGCAGTGCTAGGAGGGGGGAGACCCAGTACTTC. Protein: CSARRGETQYF.

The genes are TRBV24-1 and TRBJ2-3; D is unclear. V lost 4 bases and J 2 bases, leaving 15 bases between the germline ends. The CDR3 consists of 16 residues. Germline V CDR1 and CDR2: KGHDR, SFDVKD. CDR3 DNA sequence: TGTGCCACCAGTGACAACTTTAACTCATACACAGATACGCAGTATTTT. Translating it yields CATSDNFNSYTDTQYF.

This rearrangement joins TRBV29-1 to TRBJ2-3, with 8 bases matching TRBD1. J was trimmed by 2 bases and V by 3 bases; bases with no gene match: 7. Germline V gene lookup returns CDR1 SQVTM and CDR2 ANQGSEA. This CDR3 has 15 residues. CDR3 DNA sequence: TGCAGCGTTGAGCAGGGGGCTGCTCTCACAGATACGCAGTATTTT. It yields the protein CSVEQGAALTDTQYF.

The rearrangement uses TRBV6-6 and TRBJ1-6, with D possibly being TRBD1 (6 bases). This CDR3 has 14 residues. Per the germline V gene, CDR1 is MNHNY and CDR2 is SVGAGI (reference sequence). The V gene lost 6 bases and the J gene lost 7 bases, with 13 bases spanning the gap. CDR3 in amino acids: CASRGASDNSPLHF. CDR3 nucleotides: TGTGCCAGCAGGGGGGCCAGTGACAATTCACCCCTCCACTTT.

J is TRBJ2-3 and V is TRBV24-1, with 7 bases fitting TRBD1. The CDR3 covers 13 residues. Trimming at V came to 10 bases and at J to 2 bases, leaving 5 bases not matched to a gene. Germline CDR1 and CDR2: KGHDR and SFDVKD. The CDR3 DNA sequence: TGTGCCACGGGACAGAAGTACACAGATACGCAGTATTTT. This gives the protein CATGQKYTDTQYF.

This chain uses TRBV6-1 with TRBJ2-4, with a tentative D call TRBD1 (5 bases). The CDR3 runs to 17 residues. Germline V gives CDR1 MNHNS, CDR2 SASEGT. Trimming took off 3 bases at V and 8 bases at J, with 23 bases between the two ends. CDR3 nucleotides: TGTGCCAGCAGTGACCTTCGTGGGGCCCCGTCCACACACATTCAGTACTTC. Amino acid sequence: CASSDLRGAPSTHIQYF.